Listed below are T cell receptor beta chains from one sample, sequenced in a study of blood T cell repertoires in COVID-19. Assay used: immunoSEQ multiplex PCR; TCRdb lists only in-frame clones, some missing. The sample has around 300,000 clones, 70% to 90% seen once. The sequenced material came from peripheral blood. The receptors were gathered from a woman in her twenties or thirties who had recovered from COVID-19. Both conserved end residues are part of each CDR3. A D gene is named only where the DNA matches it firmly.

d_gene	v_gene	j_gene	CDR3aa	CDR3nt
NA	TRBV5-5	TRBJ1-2	CASTLEGARGYTF	TGTGCCAGTACTCTAGAAGGGGCGCGTGGCTACACCTTC
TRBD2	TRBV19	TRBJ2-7	CASSMGGRLAGTYEQYF	TGTGCCAGTAGTATGGGGGGCCGTCTAGCGGGGACCTACGAGCAGTACTTC
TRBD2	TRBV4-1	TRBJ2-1	CASSSRGGVNEQFF	TGCGCCAGCAGCTCTCGCGGGGGGGTGAATGAGCAGTTCTTC
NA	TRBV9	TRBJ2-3	CASSQGVADTQYF	TGTGCCAGCAGCCAAGGGGTCGCAGATACGCAGTATTTT
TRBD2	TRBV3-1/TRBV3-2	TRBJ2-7	CASSTGTIIYEQYF	TGTGCCAGCAGCACCGGGACTATAATCTACGAGCAGTACTTC
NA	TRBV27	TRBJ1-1	CASSPHRAPNTEAFF	TGTGCCAGCAGTCCCCACAGGGCACCGAACACTGAAGCTTTCTTT
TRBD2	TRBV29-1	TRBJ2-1	CSVTGTSGFSEQFF	TGCAGCGTCACAGGGACTAGCGGGTTCTCCGAGCAGTTCTTC
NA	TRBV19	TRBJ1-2	CASSLPGQLYGYTF	TGTGCCAGTAGTTTGCCGGGACAACTCTATGGCTACACCTTC
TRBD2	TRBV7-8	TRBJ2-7	CASSKRTSGTIYEQYF	TGTGCCAGCAGCAAAAGGACTAGCGGGACGATATACGAGCAGTACTTC
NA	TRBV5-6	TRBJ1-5	CASSPQGKPQHF	TGTGCCAGCAGCCCCCAGGGCAAGCCCCAGCATTTT
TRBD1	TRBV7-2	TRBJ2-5	CASSFGDRVGETQYF	TGTGCCAGCAGCTTCGGGGACAGGGTCGGGGAGACCCAGTACTTC
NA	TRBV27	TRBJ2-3	CASSFNRGTDTQYF	TGTGCCAGCAGTTTTAACAGGGGCACAGATACGCAGTATTTT
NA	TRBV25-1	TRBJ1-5	CASSGQGRYQPQHF	TGTGCCAGCAGTGGGCAGGGGCGGTATCAGCCCCAGCATTTT
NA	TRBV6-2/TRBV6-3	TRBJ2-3	CASSYRTSTDTQYF	TGTGCCAGCAGTTATAGGACTAGCACAGATACGCAGTATTTT
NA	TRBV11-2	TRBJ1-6	CASSLAGSPLHF	TGTGCCAGCAGCTTAGCCGGTTCACCCCTCCACTTT
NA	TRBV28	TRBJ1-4	CASLGAATNEKLFF	TGTGCCAGCCTAGGGGCTGCAACTAATGAAAAACTGTTTTTT
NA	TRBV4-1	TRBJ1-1	CASSLARNTEAFF	TGCGCCAGCAGCCTAGCGCGGAACACTGAAGCTTTCTTT